This T cell receptor (beta chain) was profiled in a study of response to subunit inactivated influenza vaccine. General study results and limits: New T cells are recruited in small numbers by each seasonal influenza vaccination, according to the authors' suggestion.

Trimming pared 1 base from V and 0 bases from J, leaving 10 bases between. Germline CDR1 is SGHAT and CDR2 is FQNNGV. The CDR3 totals 16 residues. This clonotype was found many times. The antigen remains undetermined. TCRdb re-called the RT-PCR reads with MiXCR, one entry per CDR3 protein. The data contain 500,000 to 550,000 distinct CDR3 sequences, approximately 7.7% of them seen just once; the ten biggest clones take up about an eighth. The input for sequencing was PBMCs from blood, taken 23 months after vaccination. This sequence originates from a man aged 50-75 years who received an inactivated influenza vaccine. This chain uses TRBV11-2 with TRBJ2-1; the D is unclear. The CDR3 region has the DNA TGTGCCAGCAGCTTAGGCCAGTCGAGCTCCTACAATGAGCAGTTCTTC. This translates into CASSLGQSSSYNEQFF.